This TCR beta chain was obtained from a study of OX40 agonist ivuxolimab in advanced cancers. Study-level information: Six ivuxolimab dose levels, 0.01 to 10 mg/kg, were given intravenously every 2 weeks. Three patients showed partial responses: one hepatocellular carcinoma and two cutaneous melanoma cases.

The assay was immunoSEQ multiplex PCR, and TCRdb's table has in-frame clones only and misses some. In the table there are about 83,000 clones, less than 85% of which are singletons. J gave up 6 bases and V 1 base, and 17 bases lay outside the gene matches. Germline lookup yields CDR1 SGHNT and CDR2 YENEEA. The CDR3 runs 18 residues. Source: CD4+ or CD8+ T cells sorted from blood, taken in a trial of the OX40 agonist ivuxolimab. The receptor was derived from an adult with an advanced solid tumor such as melanoma, head and neck, liver or kidney cancer. The rearrangement links TRBV11-3 to TRBJ1-2; TRBD1 aligns across 7 bases. CDR3 DNA sequence: TGTGCCAGCAGCTTAGCAAAAATTAGGGGGCGCAGGTCAGATGGCTACACCTTC. The encoded protein is CASSLAKIRGRRSDGYTF.